Listed below are T cell receptor beta chains from one sample, sequenced in a study of blood T cell repertoires in COVID-19. Libraries were prepared by immunoSEQ multiplex PCR; TCRdb keeps only in-frame clonotypes and omits some of them. Of roughly 160,000 clones listed, approximately 79% were seen once; the top ten hold 19%. The sequenced sample consisted of PBMCs or T cells enriched from blood (not recorded which). Receptor source: a woman in her sixties or seventies in a cohort exposed to, infected with or recovered from COVID-19 (not recorded which). The CDR3 runs from the conserved cysteine through the conserved F or W. Fields, in order: V gene, clone size, D gene, J gene, CDR3 length, CDR3 protein, CDR3 DNA. D genes are given only for firm matches. Clone size is stated in some rows and not others, as once, few, many or a class when expanded.

v_gene: TRBV7-6
abundance: -
d_gene: TRBD2
j_gene: TRBJ2-1
len: 15
CDR3aa: CASSSLAGKHNEQFF
CDR3nt: TGTGCCAGCAGCTCACTAGCGGGTAAACACAATGAGCAGTTCTTC

v_gene: TRBV9
abundance: -
d_gene: -
j_gene: TRBJ2-1
len: 16
CDR3aa: CASSVGGGTAGTQQFF
CDR3nt: TGTGCCAGCAGCGTAGGGGGCGGGACAGCCGGGACCCAGCAGTTCTTC

v_gene: TRBV5-1
abundance: -
d_gene: TRBD1
j_gene: TRBJ1-1
len: 14
CDR3aa: CASSLGDGTGEAFF
CDR3nt: TGCGCCAGCAGCTTGGGGGATGGGACAGGCGAAGCTTTCTTT

v_gene: TRBV5-1
abundance: -
d_gene: TRBD2
j_gene: TRBJ2-1
len: 15
CDR3aa: CASSSPGLAGKEQFF
CDR3nt: TGCGCCAGCAGCTCACCGGGACTAGCGGGAAAGGAGCAGTTCTTC

v_gene: TRBV27
abundance: -
d_gene: -
j_gene: TRBJ2-5
len: 12
CDR3aa: CASSPDYGTQYF
CDR3nt: TGTGCCAGCAGCCCGGACTACGGGACCCAGTACTTC

v_gene: TRBV28
abundance: -
d_gene: TRBD1
j_gene: TRBJ1-1
len: 14
CDR3aa: CASSSGQYYAEAFF
CDR3nt: TGTGCCAGCAGTTCGGGACAGTATTACGCTGAAGCTTTCTTT

v_gene: TRBV5-4
abundance: -
d_gene: TRBD1
j_gene: TRBJ2-1
len: 16
CDR3aa: CASSPPRQGTYNEQFF
CDR3nt: TGTGCCAGCAGCCCCCCCCGACAGGGAACTTACAATGAGCAGTTCTTC

v_gene: TRBV5-1
abundance: -
d_gene: -
j_gene: TRBJ2-5
len: 13
CDR3aa: CASSPSPVETQYF
CDR3nt: TGCGCCAGCAGCCCCTCCCCGGTGGAGACCCAGTACTTC

v_gene: TRBV2
abundance: -
d_gene: TRBD1
j_gene: TRBJ2-6
len: 15
CDR3aa: CASRDRDSGANVLTF
CDR3nt: TGTGCCAGCAGGGACAGGGACTCTGGGGCCAACGTCCTGACTTTC

v_gene: TRBV19
abundance: few
d_gene: -
j_gene: TRBJ1-4
len: 15
CDR3aa: CASSVVSGINEKLFF
CDR3nt: TGTGCCAGTAGTGTCGTCAGCGGGATTAATGAAAAACTGTTTTTT

v_gene: TRBV19
abundance: -
d_gene: TRBD1
j_gene: TRBJ2-5
len: 14
CDR3aa: CASSPQGTQETQYF
CDR3nt: TGTGCCAGTAGCCCACAGGGGACGCAAGAGACCCAGTACTTC

v_gene: TRBV11-3
abundance: -
d_gene: TRBD2
j_gene: TRBJ2-1
len: 16
CDR3aa: CASSLGEAGVGNEQFF
CDR3nt: TGTGCCAGCAGCTTAGGAGAAGCGGGAGTCGGCAATGAGCAGTTCTTC

v_gene: TRBV28
abundance: once
d_gene: -
j_gene: TRBJ1-1
len: 12
CDR3aa: CASLIARGEAFF
CDR3nt: TGTGCCAGCCTTATCGCCCGGGGTGAAGCTTTCTTT

v_gene: TRBV7-8
abundance: once
d_gene: -
j_gene: TRBJ1-5
len: 11
CDR3aa: CARNRVGPQHF
CDR3nt: TGTGCCAGGAACAGGGTCGGACCCCAGCATTTT

v_gene: TRBV27
abundance: -
d_gene: -
j_gene: TRBJ2-3
len: 12
CDR3aa: CASSQRGDTQYF
CDR3nt: TGTGCCAGCAGTCAACGGGGGGATACGCAGTATTTT

v_gene: TRBV11-3
abundance: -
d_gene: TRBD2
j_gene: TRBJ2-3
len: 13
CDR3aa: CASSATSGDTQYF
CDR3nt: TGTGCCAGCAGCGCGACTAGCGGGGATACGCAGTATTTT

v_gene: TRBV18
abundance: few
d_gene: TRBD1
j_gene: TRBJ1-5
len: 14
CDR3aa: CASSPDRGSQPQHF
CDR3nt: TGTGCCAGCTCACCCGACAGGGGAAGTCAGCCCCAGCATTTT

v_gene: TRBV19
abundance: -
d_gene: -
j_gene: TRBJ1-3
len: 15
CDR3aa: CASSSSTGSGNTIYF
CDR3nt: TGTGCCAGTAGTTCTTCCACGGGCTCTGGAAACACCATATATTTT

v_gene: TRBV5-1
abundance: -
d_gene: -
j_gene: TRBJ2-1
len: 15
CDR3aa: CASSSLAGVGNEQFF
CDR3nt: TGCGCCAGCAGCTCCTTGGCAGGGGTGGGCAATGAGCAGTTCTTC

v_gene: TRBV27
abundance: once
d_gene: TRBD2
j_gene: TRBJ2-7
len: 15
CDR3aa: CASSSRLADSYEQYF
CDR3nt: TGTGCCAGCAGTAGCAGACTAGCGGACTCCTACGAGCAGTACTTC

v_gene: TRBV12-3/TRBV12-4
abundance: -
d_gene: -
j_gene: TRBJ2-7
len: 13
CDR3aa: CASWAGTFDEQYF
CDR3nt: TGTGCCAGCTGGGCCGGGACATTCGACGAGCAGTACTTC

v_gene: TRBV19
abundance: -
d_gene: -
j_gene: TRBJ1-5
len: 14
CDR3aa: CASSWEGGNQPQHF
CDR3nt: TGTGCCAGTAGTTGGGAGGGTGGCAATCAGCCCCAGCATTTT

v_gene: TRBV11-3
abundance: few
d_gene: -
j_gene: TRBJ2-7
len: 13
CDR3aa: CASSGVRAYEQYF
CDR3nt: TGTGCCAGCTCCGGGGTCCGAGCCTACGAGCAGTACTTC

v_gene: TRBV5-1
abundance: -
d_gene: -
j_gene: TRBJ2-1
len: 14
CDR3aa: CASSREQHLDEQFF
CDR3nt: TGCGCCAGCAGTCGGGAGCAGCACCTCGATGAGCAGTTCTTC

v_gene: TRBV12-3/TRBV12-4
abundance: -
d_gene: -
j_gene: TRBJ2-7
len: 13
CDR3aa: CASSPTSGTKQYF
CDR3nt: TGTGCCAGCAGTCCAACGTCCGGGACAAAGCAGTACTTC

v_gene: TRBV3-1/TRBV3-2
abundance: -
d_gene: -
j_gene: TRBJ1-1
len: 14
CDR3aa: CASSQQPGNTEAFF
CDR3nt: TGTGCCAGCAGCCAACAACCAGGGAACACTGAAGCTTTCTTT

v_gene: TRBV12-3/TRBV12-4
abundance: -
d_gene: -
j_gene: TRBJ2-4
len: 13
CDR3aa: CASSLETRGIQYF
CDR3nt: TGTGCCAGCAGTTTGGAGACCAGGGGCATTCAGTACTTC

v_gene: TRBV27
abundance: -
d_gene: -
j_gene: TRBJ2-7
len: 12
CDR3aa: CASSLPGYEQYF
CDR3nt: TGTGCCAGCAGTTTGCCCGGTTACGAGCAGTACTTC

v_gene: TRBV27
abundance: few
d_gene: TRBD1
j_gene: TRBJ1-2
len: 13
CDR3aa: CASSSQGVYGYTF
CDR3nt: TGTGCCAGCAGTTCACAGGGGGTATATGGCTACACCTTC

v_gene: TRBV27
abundance: -
d_gene: TRBD1
j_gene: TRBJ2-2
len: 16
CDR3aa: CASKAKTGSEAGELFF
CDR3nt: TGTGCCAGCAAGGCAAAGACAGGGAGTGAGGCCGGGGAGCTGTTTTTT

v_gene: TRBV21-1
abundance: -
d_gene: -
j_gene: TRBJ1-4
len: 15
CDR3aa: CASDRGSATNEKLFF
CDR3nt: TGTGCCAGCGACAGGGGTTCAGCAACTAATGAAAAACTGTTTTTT

v_gene: TRBV28
abundance: -
d_gene: -
j_gene: TRBJ1-1
len: 16
CDR3aa: CASSLGEQGYDTEAFF
CDR3nt: TGTGCCAGCAGTTTAGGGGAACAGGGATACGACACTGAAGCTTTCTTT

v_gene: TRBV3-1/TRBV3-2
abundance: -
d_gene: -
j_gene: TRBJ1-1
len: 14
CDR3aa: CASSQDGGPTEAFF
CDR3nt: TGTGCCAGCAGCCAAGACGGAGGGCCCACTGAAGCTTTCTTT

v_gene: TRBV5-1
abundance: -
d_gene: TRBD2
j_gene: TRBJ2-7
len: 15
CDR3aa: CASSFLAGGTPEQYF
CDR3nt: TGCGCCAGCAGCTTTCTAGCGGGAGGAACTCCCGAGCAGTACTTC

v_gene: TRBV28
abundance: -
d_gene: -
j_gene: TRBJ2-1
len: 12
CDR3aa: CASSLSYNEQFF
CDR3nt: TGTGCCAGCAGTTTATCATACAATGAGCAGTTCTTC

v_gene: TRBV7-9
abundance: -
d_gene: -
j_gene: TRBJ1-1
len: 17
CDR3aa: CASSPGAGRDHMGAAFF
CDR3nt: TGTGCCAGCAGCCCCGGGGCGGGCCGCGACCATATGGGGGCGGCTTTCTTT

v_gene: TRBV11-3
abundance: -
d_gene: TRBD1
j_gene: TRBJ1-2
len: 15
CDR3aa: CASSLDNRGRDGYTF
CDR3nt: TGTGCCAGCAGCTTAGATAACAGGGGGCGAGATGGCTACACCTTC

v_gene: TRBV28
abundance: -
d_gene: -
j_gene: TRBJ2-3
len: 14
CDR3aa: CASSSDRFTDTQYF
CDR3nt: TGTGCCAGCAGTTCCGACAGGTTCACAGATACGCAGTATTTT

v_gene: TRBV18
abundance: -
d_gene: TRBD1
j_gene: TRBJ2-1
len: 14
CDR3aa: CASSPQTGYLEQFF
CDR3nt: TGTGCCAGCTCACCACAGACAGGGTATCTTGAGCAGTTCTTC

v_gene: TRBV19
abundance: once
d_gene: TRBD2
j_gene: TRBJ2-1
len: 13
CDR3aa: CASRRETYNEQFF
CDR3nt: TGTGCCAGTAGGCGGGAGACCTACAATGAGCAGTTCTTC

v_gene: TRBV10-3
abundance: -
d_gene: TRBD1
j_gene: TRBJ1-5
len: 18
CDR3aa: CAIRVWDSLQYSNQPQHF
CDR3nt: TGTGCCATCAGGGTTTGGGACAGCTTACAATATAGCAATCAGCCCCAGCATTTT

v_gene: TRBV11-3
abundance: -
d_gene: -
j_gene: TRBJ2-5
len: 15
CDR3aa: CASSSPAGSPETQYF
CDR3nt: TGTGCCAGCAGCTCCCCCGCGGGGAGTCCGGAGACCCAGTACTTC

v_gene: TRBV6-5
abundance: -
d_gene: TRBD2
j_gene: TRBJ2-7
len: 14
CDR3aa: CASSRSGGSYEQYF
CDR3nt: TGTGCCAGCAGTAGGAGCGGGGGGTCCTACGAGCAGTACTTC

v_gene: TRBV7-3
abundance: few
d_gene: TRBD2
j_gene: TRBJ2-1
len: 15
CDR3aa: CASSLTMSGSGEQFF
CDR3nt: TGTGCCAGCAGCTTAACGATGAGCGGGAGCGGTGAGCAGTTCTTC

v_gene: TRBV30
abundance: -
d_gene: -
j_gene: TRBJ1-6
len: 14
CDR3aa: CAWSVWRYNSPLHF
CDR3nt: TGTGCCTGGAGTGTTTGGAGGTATAATTCACCCCTCCACTTT

v_gene: TRBV12-3/TRBV12-4
abundance: -
d_gene: TRBD1
j_gene: TRBJ1-2
len: 13
CDR3aa: CASSFGQGNGYTF
CDR3nt: TGTGCCAGCAGTTTCGGACAGGGGAATGGCTACACCTTC

v_gene: TRBV9
abundance: -
d_gene: -
j_gene: TRBJ2-3
len: 14
CDR3aa: CASSVGLGGGTQYF
CDR3nt: TGTGCCAGCAGCGTTGGCTTGGGGGGTGGGACGCAGTATTTT

v_gene: TRBV25-1
abundance: few
d_gene: -
j_gene: TRBJ1-2
len: 13
CDR3aa: CASSEDSRYGYTF
CDR3nt: TGTGCCAGCAGTGAAGACAGCCGCTATGGCTACACCTTC

v_gene: TRBV28
abundance: -
d_gene: -
j_gene: TRBJ1-2
len: 17
CDR3aa: CASSLNGQQGRGYGYTF
CDR3nt: TGTGCCAGCAGTCTAAACGGGCAACAGGGACGTGGCTATGGCTACACCTTC

v_gene: TRBV4-2
abundance: -
d_gene: TRBD2
j_gene: TRBJ2-7
len: 14
CDR3aa: CASSPGLAPPEQYF
CDR3nt: TGTGCCAGCAGCCCCGGACTAGCCCCGCCCGAGCAGTACTTC

v_gene: TRBV6-6
abundance: -
d_gene: -
j_gene: TRBJ2-3
len: 15
CDR3aa: CASRPGGGPTDTQYF
CDR3nt: TGTGCCAGCAGACCCGGTGGAGGCCCCACAGATACGCAGTATTTT

v_gene: TRBV5-1
abundance: many
d_gene: TRBD2
j_gene: TRBJ2-1
len: 14
CDR3aa: CASRGTSGMNEQFF
CDR3nt: TGCGCCAGCAGGGGGACTAGCGGGATGAATGAGCAGTTCTTC

v_gene: TRBV11-3
abundance: -
d_gene: TRBD2
j_gene: TRBJ2-1
len: 17
CDR3aa: CASSLDGTSGAGYEQFF
CDR3nt: TGTGCCAGCAGCTTAGACGGGACTAGCGGGGCTGGCTATGAGCAGTTCTTC

v_gene: TRBV4-2
abundance: few
d_gene: -
j_gene: TRBJ1-4
len: 16
CDR3aa: CASSQEPGATNEKLFF
CDR3nt: TGTGCCAGCAGCCAAGAACCCGGGGCAACTAATGAAAAACTGTTTTTT